These 30 T cell receptor beta chains originate from one sample sequenced in a study of CD8+CD57+ T cells in acquired aplastic anemia. The use of genomic DNA as template underpinned the TCR beta VDJ and CDR3 profiling. One entry per CDR3 protein, called by TCRdb with MiXCR from the reads. The data show 150,000 to 200,000 distinct CDR3 sequences, less than 60% seen once. Individuals selected for sequencing had exhibited CD8+CD57+ cell expansion on flow cytometry. The material sequenced was sorted CD4+, CD8+, or CD8+CD57+ T cells (not recorded which) from PBMCs. The receptor set was obtained from a human donor with aplastic anemia.

This clonotype was counted once. J is TRBJ2-7 and V is TRBV5-1; 9 bases are shared with TRBD1. Germline V gene lookup returns CDR1 SGHRS and CDR2 YFSETQ. Trimming took 2 bases from V and 3 from J; bases not matched to a gene: 3. This CDR3 has 14 amino acids. This chain's CDR3 is CASSLGTGRYEQYF. CDR3 sequence (DNA): TGCGCCAGCAGCTTAGGGACAGGGCGCTACGAGCAGTACTTC.

The chain recombines TRBV29-1 with TRBJ2-3; D may be TRBD2 (5 bases). CDR3 length: 12 amino acids. Trimming left V 7 bases short and J 5 bases short, with 13 bases between. Germline-derived CDR1 and CDR2 are SQVTM and ANQGSEA. The CDR3 nucleotides are TGCAGCGGGGAGCCGAGGGAAGATACGCAGTATTTT. This encodes CSGEPREDTQYF.

The rearrangement uses TRBV10-2 and TRBJ2-1; 7 bases map to TRBD2. The V gene's germline CDR1 is WSHSY and CDR2 SAAADI. This CDR3 spans 14 amino acids. V dropped 6 bases and J dropped 4; count of bases not matched to a gene: 6. CDR3 sequence: CASRGDYQYNEQFF. The DNA of the CDR3 is TGCGCCAGCAGAGGGGACTACCAATACAATGAGCAGTTCTTC.

Many counts were recorded for this clonotype. The chain uses TRBV19 and TRBJ1-5, with D hard to call. CDR1 and CDR2 from the germline V gene are LNHDA and SQIVND (reference sequence). The V end lost 9 bases, the J end lost 0 bases, and 12 bases lay between the germline ends. The CDR3 is 14 amino acids. In DNA form, the CDR3 reads TGTGCCAGCGCAACCAAAAATAGCAATCAGCCCCAGCATTTT. Translated, it gives CASATKNSNQPQHF.

This clonotype came up many times. The chain is built from TRBV7-7 and TRBJ2-1, with D unclear. Germline V gene data show CDR1 as SSHAT and CDR2 as FNYEAQ (reference sequence). This CDR3 comprises 15 residues. V was shortened by 2 bases and J by 8 bases, with 16 bases between the two germline ends. CDR3 DNA: TGTGCCAGCAGCTTAAGTCCTCAACCCGCCCATGAGCAGTTCTTC. Translation gives CASSLSPQPAHEQFF.

The chain recombines TRBV12-3 or TRBV12-4 with TRBJ2-3, with D perhaps matching TRBD1 (6 bases). The CDR3 sequence is 14 residues long. Between the trimmed V and J ends, which lost 5 bases and 5 bases, there was a span of 14 bases. The CDR3 loop is CASSHRVGGDTQYF. The DNA for the CDR3 is TGTGCCAGCAGTCACAGGGTAGGTGGAGATACGCAGTATTTT.

The chain couples TRBV20-1 to TRBJ2-7, with D maybe TRBD2 (6 bases). Germline CDR1 is DFQATT and CDR2 is SNEGSKA (reference sequence). This CDR3 has 13 residues. Trimming took off 5 bases at V and 0 bases at J, with 11 bases between the two ends. CDR3 nucleotides: TGCAGTGCTGAGCGGGCAAGCTCCTACGAGCAGTACTTC. It specifies CSAERASSYEQYF.

This clonotype has more than one count but fewer than ten. This chain uses TRBV10-3 with TRBJ2-3, with TRBD2 matching over 14 bases. V lost 7 bases, J lost 2 bases, and 5 bases stayed unmatched. This CDR3 has 16 amino acids. CDR1 and CDR2 from the germline V gene are ENHRY and SYGVKD. CDR3 in amino acids: CAITKGLAGATDTQYF. DNA of the CDR3: TGTGCCATCACCAAGGGACTAGCGGGAGCCACAGATACGCAGTATTTT.

The chain combines TRBV13 with TRBJ1-1; 8 bases are a match to TRBD1. V lost 9 bases and J lost 6; bases outside the gene matches: 12. The CDR3 has 14 amino acids. Germline loops: CDR1 PRHDT, CDR2 FYEKMQ (reference sequence). The CDR3 nucleotides are TGTGCCAGTAAACAGGGGGTCACAATTTCTGAAGCTTTCTTT. Translating it yields CASKQGVTISEAFF.

The chain carries TRBV15 and TRBJ1-1; TRBD1 agrees at 7 bases. The length of the CDR3 is 14 residues. Germline V lookup: CDR1 LNHNV, CDR2 YYDKDF (reference sequence). With 3 bases clipped from V and 4 bases from J, the junction kept 5 bases outside the gene matches. In nucleotides, the CDR3 is TGTGCCACCAGCAGCTCGGACAGGTCCACTGAAGCTTTCTTT. Its protein product is CATSSSDRSTEAFF.

The table lists this clonotype with many counts. CDR3 in DNA: TGTGCCAGCAGCCACGGGACCGGGGAGCTGTTTTTT. It translates to CASSHGTGELFF. V gene TRBV6-4 combines with J gene TRBJ2-2; D is unresolved. V was shortened by 6 bases and J by 5 bases, with 7 bases between the two germline ends. Per the germline V gene, CDR1 is MRHNA and CDR2 is SNTAGT. The CDR3 sequence is 12 residues long.

A word on this clonotype: Because the CDR3 is missing its conserved closing phenylalanine or tryptophan, this is likely a read error. V usage is TRBV7-3 and J usage is TRBJ1-6, with D tentatively TRBD1 (5 bases). The CDR3 runs 14 residues. Germline CDR1 SGHTA, CDR2 FQGTGA. The CDR3 loop reads CASSFGGGNSPLHS. CDR3 nucleotides: TGCGCCAGCAGCTTCGGGGGAGGGAATTCACCCCTCCACTCT.

DNA of the CDR3: TGTGCCAGCAGCTCCCAGGGGCTAGCGGCTACAGATACGCAGTATTTT. Its translation: CASSSQGLAATDTQYF. J is TRBJ2-3 and V is TRBV7-6; weak D call: TRBD2 (7 bases). Trimming took off 4 bases at V and 3 bases at J, with 17 bases between the two ends. Germline V gives CDR1 SGHVS, CDR2 FNYEAQ. CDR3 length equals 16 residues.

Only a few counts were recorded for this clonotype. A much larger clone differs by one base, so this may be a read error. The V call is TRBV19, the J call TRBJ2-1; TRBD1 or TRBD2 may be the D gene (5 bases each). Germline V gene sequence: CDR1 LNHDA, CDR2 SQIVND (reference sequence). The length of the CDR3 is 13 residues. The V end lost 7 bases, the J end lost 8 bases, and 15 bases lay between the germline ends. In DNA form, the CDR3 reads TGTGCCAGTACCCTGAGGGGTTTTGATGAGCAGTTCTTC. It translates to CASTLRGFDEQFF.

This clonotype was detected a few times. This sequence joins TRBV7-2 and TRBJ1-1; D remains unclear. Per germline, CDR1 SGHTA and CDR2 FQGNSA. This CDR3 comprises 12 residues. Trimming cost V 5 bases and J 7 bases, with 11 bases left between them. The CDR3 here is CASSQARNEAFF. CDR3 DNA: TGTGCCAGCAGCCAGGCGAGGAATGAAGCTTTCTTT.

The rearrangement links TRBV7-9 to TRBJ2-5; possible D gene TRBD1, 6 bases. The CDR3 covers 15 residues. CDR1 is SEHNR and CDR2 is FQNEAQ in the germline V gene (reference sequence). The V and J ends lost 1 base and 2 bases respectively, with 11 bases between them. The CDR3 protein is CASSLVAGQQETQYF. In DNA, the CDR3 is TGTGCCAGCAGCTTAGTGGCCGGACAGCAAGAGACCCAGTACTTC.

This clonotype appeared many times. This chain links TRBV11-2 with TRBJ2-1; 7 bases fit TRBD2. This CDR3 is built from 18 residues. The trim removed 5 bases at V and 7 bases at J, leaving 20 bases unmatched. The germline V gene encodes CDR1 SGHAT and CDR2 FQNNGV. CDR3 protein: CASSIRGSGTTVGNEQFF. The CDR3 nucleotides read TGTGCCAGCAGCATTAGGGGCTCCGGGACTACCGTAGGGAATGAGCAGTTCTTC.

This clonotype appeared many times. The rearrangement links TRBV12-3 or TRBV12-4 to TRBJ1-4; weak D call: TRBD1 (5 bases). This CDR3 comprises 15 residues. Trimming removed 8 bases at V and 5 bases at J, with 18 bases between. CDR3 amino acids: CASSGTMRRNEKLFF. The DNA of the CDR3 is TGTGCCAGCTCCGGGACGATGCGTCGGAATGAAAAACTGTTTTTT.

Comment on this clonotype: At one end the junction does not follow the germline gene, possibly because of a read error. This rearrangement joins TRBV9 to TRBJ2-7; 9 bases match TRBD2. The germline V gene encodes CDR1 SGDLS and CDR2 YYNGEE. The CDR3 is made up of 16 amino acids. The CDR3 nucleotides read TGCGCCAGCAGCCAATCGGCTAGCGGGGTGTCCTACGAGCAGTACTTC. Translating gives CASSQSASGVSYEQYF.

This clonotype was counted only a few times. The chain links TRBV2 to TRBJ1-1, with D perhaps matching TRBD1 (6 bases). CDR3 length: 12 residues. V lost 4 bases to trimming and J lost 6 bases, with 9 bases between them. Per germline, CDR1 SNHLY and CDR2 FYNNEI. Here the CDR3 reads CASSGRTAEAFF. CDR3 coding DNA: TGTGCCAGCAGTGGAAGGACAGCTGAAGCTTTCTTT.

This clonotype was seen many times. This sequence joins TRBV3-1 and TRBJ2-7; possible D gene TRBD2, 6 bases. Germline CDR1 LGHDT, CDR2 YNNKEL (reference sequence). The CDR3 contains 14 residues. Trimming stripped 4 bases from V and 2 bases from J, with 12 bases between. This CDR3 is CASSPRDSAYEQYF. CDR3 nucleotides: TGTGCCAGCAGCCCCCGGGACTCCGCCTACGAGCAGTACTTC.

The chain uses TRBV3-1 and TRBJ2-1, with 12 bases aligning to TRBD1. The CDR3 is 20 residues long. V was clipped by 2 bases and J by 7 bases; unmatched bases: 18. Per germline, CDR1 LGHDT and CDR2 YNNKEL (reference sequence). The CDR3 loop is CASSQLLPRGQGAKRNEQFF. DNA of the CDR3: TGTGCCAGCAGCCAACTTCTCCCGAGGGGACAGGGGGCGAAAAGGAATGAGCAGTTCTTC.

The chain recombines TRBV29-1 with TRBJ1-5; tentative D call: TRBD1 (6 bases). Trimming took 8 bases from V and 0 from J, leaving 14 bases between them. Germline CDR1 and CDR2: SQVTM and ANQGSEA. The CDR3 is made up of 14 amino acids. The CDR3 is CSCTTGTSNQPQHF. In DNA form, the CDR3 reads TGCAGCTGTACAACAGGGACTAGCAATCAGCCCCAGCATTTT.

This clonotype is a singleton in its sample. V and J are TRBV25-1 and TRBJ2-1; unclear D gene. This CDR3 spans 13 amino acids. V shed 5 bases and J shed 10 bases, with 15 bases lying between them. Germline V CDR1 and CDR2: MGHDK, SYGVNS. The CDR3 coding sequence is TGTGCCAGCAGTTATCTTGGACCCCAGGAGCAGTTCTTC. This translates into CASSYLGPQEQFF.

The chain employs TRBV24-1 and TRBJ2-5; D not certain. Trimming cost V 4 bases and J 7 bases, with 6 bases left between them. CDR1 is KGHDR and CDR2 is SFDVKD in the germline V gene. The CDR3 covers 11 residues. The CDR3 region is CATSDSGTQYF. CDR3 DNA sequence: TGTGCCACCAGTGACTCCGGGACCCAGTACTTC.

Ten or more counts support this clonotype. V usage is TRBV7-8 and J usage is TRBJ2-3; TRBD2 agrees at 10 bases. Trimming took 7 bases from V and 1 from J; bases not matched to a gene: 5. The CDR3 sequence is 15 residues long. The germline gives CDR1 SGHVS, CDR2 FQNEAQ. The CDR3 nucleotides read TGTGCCAGCACCATTACTAGCGGGGGCACAGATACGCAGTATTTT. Translated: CASTITSGGTDTQYF.

The gene calls are TRBV10-3 and TRBJ1-1, with a tentative D call TRBD1 (6 bases). Germline-derived CDR1 and CDR2 are ENHRY and SYGVKD. The CDR3 has 13 amino acids. V was pared by 8 bases and J by 0 bases, with 10 bases between. CDR3 DNA sequence: TGTGCCATCCTCGAGGGGGTGAACACTGAAGCTTTCTTT. Translation: CAILEGVNTEAFF.

J is TRBJ2-4 and V is TRBV2; TRBD1 is a possible D gene (6 bases). The germline CDR1 and CDR2 sequences are SNHLY and FYNNEI. This CDR3 is 16 amino acids long. V gave up 5 bases and J gave up 0 bases, with 14 bases separating them. The chain's CDR3 is CASSPDRSLAKNIQYF. The CDR3 DNA reads TGTGCCAGCAGTCCCGACAGGTCGCTAGCCAAAAACATTCAGTACTTC.

This clonotype was seen only a few times. The genes are TRBV18 and TRBJ2-7, with D hard to call. The CDR3 spans 13 residues. The V gene lost 5 bases and the J gene lost 1 base, with 9 bases spanning the gap. Germline V gene data show CDR1 as KGHSH and CDR2 as LQKENI. This CDR3 is CASSRVRSYEQYF. The CDR3 coding sequence is TGTGCCAGCTCAAGGGTCAGGTCCTACGAGCAGTACTTC.

The chain combines TRBV7-3 with TRBJ1-1; D is uncertain. The CDR3 length is 12 residues. The V gene lost 2 bases and the J gene lost 4 bases, with 5 bases spanning the gap. CDR1 SGHTA and CDR2 FQGTGA come from the germline V gene. CDR3 region: CASSLLITEAFF. The CDR3 DNA sequence: TGTGCCAGCAGCTTATTAATCACTGAAGCTTTCTTT.